The present entry profiles one T cell receptor (beta chain) with its context. TCRdb's copy holds only in-frame clones and misses some; the assay was immunoSEQ multiplex PCR. The sample records about 75,000 clones, 95% to 98% being singletons. The data are from a study of technical replicates of blood from a few donors. The germline V and J ends were trimmed by 6 bases and 8 bases, with 19 bases remaining between them. Germline V gives CDR1 LNHDA, CDR2 SQIVND (reference sequence). The CDR3 consists of 14 residues. Source material: T cells isolated from PBMCs. The gene calls are TRBV19 and TRBJ1-2; TRBD1 might be the D (5 bases). The receptor was derived from a human donor in good health. CDR3 region: CASRTEPTTGGYTF. The CDR3 DNA is TGTGCCAGTAGGACAGAACCGACCACAGGCGGCTACACCTTC.